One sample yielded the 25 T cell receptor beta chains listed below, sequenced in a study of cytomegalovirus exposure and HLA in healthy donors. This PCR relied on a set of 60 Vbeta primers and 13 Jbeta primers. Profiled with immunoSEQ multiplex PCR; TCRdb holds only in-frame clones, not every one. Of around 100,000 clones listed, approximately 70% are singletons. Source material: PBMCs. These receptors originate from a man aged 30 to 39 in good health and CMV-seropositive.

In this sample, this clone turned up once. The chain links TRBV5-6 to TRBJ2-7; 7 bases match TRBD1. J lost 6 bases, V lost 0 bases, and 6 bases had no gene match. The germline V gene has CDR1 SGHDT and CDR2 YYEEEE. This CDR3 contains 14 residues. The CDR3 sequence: CASSLGGTVPEQYV. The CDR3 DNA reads TGTGCCAGCAGCTTGGGTGGGACAGTCCCCGAGCAGTACGTC.

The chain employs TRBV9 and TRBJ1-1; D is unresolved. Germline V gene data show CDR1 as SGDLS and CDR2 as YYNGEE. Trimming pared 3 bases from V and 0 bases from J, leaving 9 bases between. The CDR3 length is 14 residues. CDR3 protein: CASSEFDLNTEAFF. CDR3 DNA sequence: TGTGCCAGCAGCGAATTTGACTTGAACACTGAAGCTTTCTTT.

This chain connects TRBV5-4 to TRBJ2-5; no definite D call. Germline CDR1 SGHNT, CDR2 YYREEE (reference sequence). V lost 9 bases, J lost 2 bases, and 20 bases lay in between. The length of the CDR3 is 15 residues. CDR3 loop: CAIPRHGILQETQYF. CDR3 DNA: TGTGCCATCCCCCGCCACGGTATTTTACAAGAGACCCAGTACTTC.

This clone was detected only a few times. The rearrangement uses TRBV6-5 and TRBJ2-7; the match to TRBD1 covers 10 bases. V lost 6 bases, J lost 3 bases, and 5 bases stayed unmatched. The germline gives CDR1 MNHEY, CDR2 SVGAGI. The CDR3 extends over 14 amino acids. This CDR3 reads CASSRTGGNYEQYF. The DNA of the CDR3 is TGTGCCAGCAGCCGGACAGGGGGGAACTACGAGCAGTACTTC.

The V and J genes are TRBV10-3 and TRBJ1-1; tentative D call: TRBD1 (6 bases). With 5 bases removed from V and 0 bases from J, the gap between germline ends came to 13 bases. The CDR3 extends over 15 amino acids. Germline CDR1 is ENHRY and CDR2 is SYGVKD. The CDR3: CAISSLQGMNTEAFF. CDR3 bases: TGTGCCATCAGTTCATTGCAGGGGATGAACACTGAAGCTTTCTTT.

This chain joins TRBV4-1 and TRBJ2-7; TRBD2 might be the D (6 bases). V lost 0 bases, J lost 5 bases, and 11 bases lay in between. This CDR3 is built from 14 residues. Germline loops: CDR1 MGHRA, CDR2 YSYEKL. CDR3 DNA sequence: TGCGCCAGCAGCCAAGACGCGGGGCCGGACGAGCAGTACTTC. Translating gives CASSQDAGPDEQYF.

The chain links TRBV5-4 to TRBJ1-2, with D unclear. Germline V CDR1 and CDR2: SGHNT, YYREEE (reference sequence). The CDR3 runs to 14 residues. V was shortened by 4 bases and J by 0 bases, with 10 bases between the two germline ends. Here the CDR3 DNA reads TGTGCCAGCAGCCCCACCGGGACTAACTATGGCTACACCTTC. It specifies CASSPTGTNYGYTF.

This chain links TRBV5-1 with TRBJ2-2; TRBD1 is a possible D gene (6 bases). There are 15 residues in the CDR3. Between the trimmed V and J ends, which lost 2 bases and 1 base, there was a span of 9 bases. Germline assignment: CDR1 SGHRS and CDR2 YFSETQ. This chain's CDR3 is CASSFARGNTGELFF. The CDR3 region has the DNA TGCGCCAGCAGCTTCGCCAGGGGGAACACCGGGGAGCTGTTTTTT.

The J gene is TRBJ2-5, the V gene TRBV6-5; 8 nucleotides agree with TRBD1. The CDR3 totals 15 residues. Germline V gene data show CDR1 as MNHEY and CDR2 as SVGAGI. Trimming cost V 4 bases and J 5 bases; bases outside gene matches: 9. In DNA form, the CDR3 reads TGTGCCAGCAGTTTCACAGGGGGTCGGAGTGAGACCCAGTACTTC. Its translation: CASSFTGGRSETQYF.

The CDR3, as DNA: TGTGCCAGCAGCGTCCCCACCGGGGGCTACACCTTC. Encoded protein: CASSVPTGGYTF. The V call is TRBV9, the J call TRBJ1-2; D is ambiguous. Trimming removed 2 bases from V and 8 bases from J, with 10 bases in between. From germline, CDR1 is SGDLS and CDR2 YYNGEE. This CDR3 region has 12 residues. Full variable domain (outside the CDR3, taken from reference TRBV9 and TRBJ1-2): DSGVTQTPKHLITATGQRVTLRCSPRSGDLSVYWYQQSLDQGLQFLIQYYNGEERAKGNILERFSAQQFPDLHSELNLSSLELGDSALYFCASSVPTGGYTFGSGTRLTVV.

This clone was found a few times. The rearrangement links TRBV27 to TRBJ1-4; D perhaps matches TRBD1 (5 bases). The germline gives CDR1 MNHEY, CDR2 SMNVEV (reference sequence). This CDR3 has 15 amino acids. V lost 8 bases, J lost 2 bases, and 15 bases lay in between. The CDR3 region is CASWEEGNTNEKLFF. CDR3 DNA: TGTGCCAGCTGGGAGGAGGGGAATACTAATGAAAAACTGTTTTTT.

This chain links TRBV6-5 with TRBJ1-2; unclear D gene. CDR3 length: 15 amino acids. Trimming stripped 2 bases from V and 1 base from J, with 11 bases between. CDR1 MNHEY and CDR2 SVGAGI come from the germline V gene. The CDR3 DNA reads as TGTGCCAGCAGTTACGGCGGGGATATTAACTATGGCTACACCTTC. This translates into CASSYGGDINYGYTF.

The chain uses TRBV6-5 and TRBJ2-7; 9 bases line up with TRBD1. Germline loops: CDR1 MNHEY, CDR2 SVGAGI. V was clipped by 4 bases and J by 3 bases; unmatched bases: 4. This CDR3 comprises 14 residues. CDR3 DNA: TGTGCCAGCAGTTGGGGACAGGGCGTCTACGAGCAGTACTTC. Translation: CASSWGQGVYEQYF.

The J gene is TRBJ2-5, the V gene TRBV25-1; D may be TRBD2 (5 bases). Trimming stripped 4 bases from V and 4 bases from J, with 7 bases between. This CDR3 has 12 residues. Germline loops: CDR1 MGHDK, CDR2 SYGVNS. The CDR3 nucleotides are TGTGCCAGCAGTGCGGGATCAGAGACCCAGTACTTC. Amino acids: CASSAGSETQYF.

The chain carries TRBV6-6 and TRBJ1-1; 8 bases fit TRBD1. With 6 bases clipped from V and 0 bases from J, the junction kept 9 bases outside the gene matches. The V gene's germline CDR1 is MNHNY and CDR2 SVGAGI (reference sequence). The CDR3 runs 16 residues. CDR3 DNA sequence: TGTGCCAGCAGCCCTCCCCGGACAGGGATGAACACTGAAGCTTTCTTT. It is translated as CASSPPRTGMNTEAFF.

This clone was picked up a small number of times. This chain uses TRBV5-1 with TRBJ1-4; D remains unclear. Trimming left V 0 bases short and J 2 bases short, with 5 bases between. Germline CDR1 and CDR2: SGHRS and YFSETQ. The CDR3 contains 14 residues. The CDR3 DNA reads TGCGCCAGCAGCTTGGAGAGGACTAATGAAAAACTGTTTTTT. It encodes CASSLERTNEKLFF.

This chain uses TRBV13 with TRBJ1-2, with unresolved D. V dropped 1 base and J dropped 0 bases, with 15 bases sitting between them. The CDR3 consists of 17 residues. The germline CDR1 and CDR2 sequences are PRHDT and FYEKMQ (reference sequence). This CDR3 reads CASSLDIREIANYGYTF. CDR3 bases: TGTGCCAGCAGCTTAGACATCCGGGAAATAGCTAACTATGGCTACACCTTC.

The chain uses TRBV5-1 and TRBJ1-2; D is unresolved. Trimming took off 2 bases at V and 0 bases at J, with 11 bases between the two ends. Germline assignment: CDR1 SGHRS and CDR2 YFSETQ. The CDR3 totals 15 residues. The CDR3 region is CASSLTVTPNYGYTF. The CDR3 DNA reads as TGCGCCAGCAGCTTAACTGTCACTCCTAACTATGGCTACACCTTC.

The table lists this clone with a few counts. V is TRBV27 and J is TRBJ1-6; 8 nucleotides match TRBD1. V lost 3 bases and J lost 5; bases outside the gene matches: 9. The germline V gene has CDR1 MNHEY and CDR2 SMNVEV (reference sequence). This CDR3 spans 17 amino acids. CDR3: CASSFPRTGNNNSPLHF. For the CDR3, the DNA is TGTGCCAGCAGTTTCCCCCGGACAGGGAATAATAATTCACCCCTCCACTTT.

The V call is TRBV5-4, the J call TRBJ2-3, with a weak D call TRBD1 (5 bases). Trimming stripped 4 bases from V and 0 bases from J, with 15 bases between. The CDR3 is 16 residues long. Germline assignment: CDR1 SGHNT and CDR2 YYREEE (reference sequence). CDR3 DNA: TGTGCCAGCAGCCCCCCCGACAGTCCTAGCACAGATACGCAGTATTTT. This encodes CASSPPDSPSTDTQYF. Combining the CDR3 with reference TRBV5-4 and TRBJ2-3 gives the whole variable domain ETGVTQSPTHLIKTRGQQVTLRCSSQSGHNTVSWYQQALGQGPQFIFQYYREEENGRGNFPPRFSGLQFPNYSSELNVNALELDDSALYLCASSPPDSPSTDTQYFGPGTRLTVL.

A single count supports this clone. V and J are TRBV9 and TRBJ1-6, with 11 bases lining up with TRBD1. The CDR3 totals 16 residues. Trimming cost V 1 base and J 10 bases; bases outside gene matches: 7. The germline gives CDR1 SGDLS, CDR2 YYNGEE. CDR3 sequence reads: CASSVKGTGGNSPLHF. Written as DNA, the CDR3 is TGTGCCAGCAGCGTAAAAGGGACAGGGGGTAACTCACCCCTCCACTTT.

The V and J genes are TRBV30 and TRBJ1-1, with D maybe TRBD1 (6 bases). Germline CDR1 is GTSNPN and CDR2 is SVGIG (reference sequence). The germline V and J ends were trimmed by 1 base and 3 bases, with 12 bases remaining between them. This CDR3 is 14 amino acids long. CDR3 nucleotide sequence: TGTGCCTGGAGTGGAAGGGGGTGGGACACTGAAGCTTTCTTT. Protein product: CAWSGRGWDTEAFF.

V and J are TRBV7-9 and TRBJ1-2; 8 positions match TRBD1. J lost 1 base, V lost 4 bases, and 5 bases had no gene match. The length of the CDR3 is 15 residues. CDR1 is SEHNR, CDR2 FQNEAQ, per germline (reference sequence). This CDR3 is CASSSDRALNYGYTF. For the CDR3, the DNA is TGTGCCAGCAGCTCGGACAGGGCGCTTAACTATGGCTACACCTTC.

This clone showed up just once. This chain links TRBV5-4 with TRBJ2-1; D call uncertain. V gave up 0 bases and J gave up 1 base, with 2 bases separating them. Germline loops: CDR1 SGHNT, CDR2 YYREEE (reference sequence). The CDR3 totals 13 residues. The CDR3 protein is CASSLVSYNEQFF. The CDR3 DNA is TGTGCCAGCAGCTTGGTATCCTACAATGAGCAGTTCTTC.

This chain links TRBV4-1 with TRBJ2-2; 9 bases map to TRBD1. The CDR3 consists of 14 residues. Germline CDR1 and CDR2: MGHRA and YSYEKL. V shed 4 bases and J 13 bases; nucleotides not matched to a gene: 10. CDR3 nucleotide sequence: TGCGCCAGCAGCCGTCACAGGGGGCCCGGCGCGCTGTTTTTT. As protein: CASSRHRGPGALFF.